This T cell receptor (beta chain) was observed in a study of T-cell reconstitution after alpha-beta-depleted transplantation in children. Molecular barcoding with unique molecular identifiers was used for the TCRbeta library. TCRdb reanalysed the PCR reads using MiXCR and keeps one entry per CDR3 protein. The table has approximately 85,000 distinct CDR3 sequences, 15% to 18% seen once. Looked up from germline, CDR1 is GTSNPN and CDR2 is SVGIG (reference sequence). V lost 2 bases, J lost 2 bases, and 6 bases lay in between. The CDR3 is 12 residues long. The chain is built from TRBV30 and TRBJ1-2; D remains ambiguous. Sequenced material: PBMCs, mostly from graft donor cells, taken 180 days after TCRalphabeta/CD19-depleted stem cell transplant. The TCR sequence derives from a male patient aged 2 to 10 who had a stem cell transplant for acute lymphoblastic leukemia, so the T cells may come from the graft donor. The CDR3 DNA reads as TGTGCCTGGAGTAAGGAGAACTATGGCTACACCTTC. Translating gives CAWSKENYGYTF.